The sequence of this T cell receptor beta chain was determined in a study of T cells in Graves' hyperthyroidism and ophthalmopathy (dated by TCRdb to the late 2010s). Background on the whole study: Peripheral blood samples were taken at initial diagnosis, before any treatment was given. To identify distinguishing TCR V-J signatures, a discovery cohort of 100 patients was used, comprising 40 to 45 with Graves' ophthalmopathy and 57 with stable Graves' hyperthyroidism. Prospective prediction of ophthalmopathy was tested in an independent validation cohort consisting of 18 hyperthyroidism patients and around 16 patients who later progressed to ophthalmopathy. The 90 to 100 discovery patients were randomly divided into training and test sets at a 7:3 ratio. Thyroid tissue and blood T-cell repertoires from about six Graves' hyperthyroidism patients were also compared in the study. After sampling, hyperthyroidism patients received methimazole starting at 30 mg daily, and ophthalmopathy patients received high-dose intravenous methylprednisolone. The paper describes TCR Vbeta CDR3 sequencing of about 140 peripheral blood samples, made up of 43 ophthalmopathy patients, 70 to 80 hyperthyroidism patients and some 17 progressor patients.

Trimming leaves V shorter by 4 bases and J shorter by 5 bases, with the junction holding 7 bases beyond the gene matches. There are 14 amino acids in the CDR3, from cysteine to phenylalanine inclusive. Only the CDR3 DNA is retained, 42 bases long and in frame from the first base. In the germline V gene, CDR1 corresponds to SGHRS and CDR2 to YFSETQ. TCR beta CDR3 regions were amplified from RNA transcripts. For the first round of RT-PCR on the TCR CDR3, the HTBI primer set was used together with the Qiagen OneStep RT-PCR kit. Libraries were constructed in a second round of multiplex PCR, after which size selection and purification were performed. The libraries were sequenced on an Illumina HiSeq2000 using paired-end 100 bp reads. The authors processed their data as follows. SOAPnuke was used to process the raw data, removing reads that contained adapters or uncalled bases, had a mean Phred below 15, or lacked an exact match to the constant primer or identifier. COPE v1.2.5 was used to merge high-quality paired reads, and clonotypes were defined as unique nucleotide sequences. Clonotypes were aligned to IMGT TRBV, TRBD and TRBJ reference segments using MiTCR v1.1. Only V-J combinations with frequency above 0.0001, covering 99% to 99.2% of repertoires, were analysed. The TCS score was defined as the ratio of F50 (clonal expansion) to E x V (chaos), calculated using BLOSUM62-based TCRdist between CDR3 peptides within each V-J. Welch's t-statistics and random forest reduced fewer than 550 V-J features to about 13, which were used in a naive Bayes classifier (R e1071). TCRdb trimmed the raw reads at Q25, called clones with MiXCR and kept productive beta chains. CDR3 protein duplicates are merged, each entry listing the most common genes and DNA. The V and J calls and clone size are TCRdb's, not the authors'. For this sample the table gives approximately 720,000 distinct CDR3 sequences, of which about 17% were detected only once. The top ten clonotypes cover 16% of the sample.

This clonotype was seen only a few times. The antigen it recognizes is unknown. No base quality information exists; no much larger clone differs at one position. The full study reports these points: Sample size was not statistically predetermined, and investigators were not blinded to group allocation. Most expanded thyroid clonotypes (frequency above 0.001) were also detected in blood, suggesting blood repertoires may reflect thyroid immune responses. During validation, the model predicted progression to ophthalmopathy a median of roughly six months ahead of onset, with just under 71% sensitivity and roughly 75% specificity. In cross-validation, a model built on a 13 V-J signature told ophthalmopathy apart from stable hyperthyroidism with roughly 87% sensitivity and roughly 82% specificity, and in testing the same model reached 80%/75%.

Hyperthyroidism patients were aged 18 to 65 years and newly diagnosed, with disease duration of less than 2 months. Any patient with an uncontrolled infection, another autoimmune disease, pregnancy or lactation was excluded. Diagnoses were based on clinical symptoms, serum thyroxine and TRAb, thyroid ultrasound and orbital computed tomography. Blood from progressor patients was collected at the time of first diagnosis with hyperthyroidism, before any ophthalmopathy symptoms had appeared. PBMCs were separated from under 11 ml of fresh peripheral blood using Ficoll-Paque density gradient centrifugation. Progressor patients were first diagnosed with Graves' hyperthyroidism and then developed ophthalmopathy during follow-up. Total RNA was extracted using Trizol reagent, and RNA quality was assessed on an Agilent 2100 Bioanalyzer.

The sequence is built from TRBV5-1 and TRBJ2-5, and TRBD1 aligns with 8 junction nucleotides. This TCR was recovered from a woman aged 45-59 years with Graves' hyperthyroidism that later progressed to Graves' ophthalmopathy. Sequenced: blood. The CDR3 loop reads CASSPPTGDETQYF. The nucleotide sequence reads as follows: TGCGCCAGCAGCCCGCCGACAGGGGATGAGACCCAGTACTTC.